The rows below give T cell receptor beta chains drawn from one sample of a study of identical twins. One entry per CDR3 protein results from TCRdb running MiXCR on the 5' RACE reads. Of 220,000 or so distinct CDR3 sequences in the sample, roughly 7% were seen once. The sample was also reused in another study, on yellow fever vaccine responses in identical twins.

The source material was memory (CD45RO+) T cells sorted from blood. The receptors derive from a woman between 18 and 29 years old in good health. The CDR3 runs from the conserved cysteine through the conserved F or W. The order of the fields is D gene, V gene, J gene, CDR3 protein. D genes are given only for firm matches.

D gene: NA; V gene: TRBV28; J gene: TRBJ1-2; CDR3 protein: CASSSGQSLFVDGYTF
D gene: TRBD2; V gene: TRBV5-1; J gene: TRBJ2-5; CDR3 protein: CASALGTSLGETQYF
D gene: TRBD2; V gene: TRBV4-2; J gene: TRBJ2-7; CDR3 protein: CASSQDRASGSYEQYF
D gene: NA; V gene: TRBV6-5; J gene: TRBJ2-4; CDR3 protein: CASSSRGAVLAKNIQYF
D gene: NA; V gene: TRBV28; J gene: TRBJ2-1; CDR3 protein: CASTGTSSSYNEQFF
D gene: TRBD2; V gene: TRBV20-1; J gene: TRBJ2-1; CDR3 protein: CSASWGLAGNNEQFF
D gene: NA; V gene: TRBV2; J gene: TRBJ1-3; CDR3 protein: CASKESGNTIYF
D gene: NA; V gene: TRBV5-5; J gene: TRBJ2-2; CDR3 protein: CASSLTDLNTGELFF
D gene: NA; V gene: TRBV7-8; J gene: TRBJ2-3; CDR3 protein: CASSFQGGETADTQYF
D gene: TRBD1; V gene: TRBV6-5; J gene: TRBJ2-6; CDR3 protein: CASSLQGIGFSGANVLTF
D gene: TRBD2; V gene: TRBV29-1; J gene: TRBJ2-1; CDR3 protein: CSVEELADEQFF
D gene: TRBD2; V gene: TRBV18; J gene: TRBJ2-7; CDR3 protein: CASHVSSGNEQYF
D gene: TRBD1; V gene: TRBV10-3; J gene: TRBJ1-1; CDR3 protein: CATRTGGNTEAFF
D gene: TRBD1; V gene: TRBV14; J gene: TRBJ2-5; CDR3 protein: CASSQDRGTVQETQYF
D gene: NA; V gene: TRBV20-1; J gene: TRBJ2-1; CDR3 protein: CSASRDWEQFF
D gene: NA; V gene: TRBV5-1; J gene: TRBJ2-1; CDR3 protein: CASSLAGNRGSYNEQFF
D gene: NA; V gene: TRBV12-3/TRBV12-4; J gene: TRBJ2-7; CDR3 protein: CASSPGRRTYEQYF
D gene: TRBD2; V gene: TRBV3-1; J gene: TRBJ2-1; CDR3 protein: CASSQDTERGNEQFF
D gene: TRBD1; V gene: TRBV3-1; J gene: TRBJ2-4; CDR3 protein: CASSKRQGDGAKNIQYF
D gene: NA; V gene: TRBV11-1; J gene: TRBJ2-7; CDR3 protein: CASGRVAYEQYF
D gene: NA; V gene: TRBV6-2/TRBV6-3; J gene: TRBJ1-1; CDR3 protein: CASTKPQGNAFF
D gene: TRBD1; V gene: TRBV11-2; J gene: TRBJ1-2; CDR3 protein: CASSGEDRGYYGYTF
D gene: NA; V gene: TRBV6-1; J gene: TRBJ2-7; CDR3 protein: CASSALRTSTSSYEQYF
D gene: NA; V gene: TRBV4-1; J gene: TRBJ2-1; CDR3 protein: CASSQDFDGYNEQFF
D gene: TRBD2; V gene: TRBV5-1; J gene: TRBJ2-1; CDR3 protein: CASSLGTSGGVYEQFF
D gene: TRBD1; V gene: TRBV18; J gene: TRBJ1-4; CDR3 protein: CASSLARTGTTTNEKLFF
D gene: NA; V gene: TRBV5-1; J gene: TRBJ2-1; CDR3 protein: CASRLTDSHLNEQFF
D gene: NA; V gene: TRBV5-1; J gene: TRBJ2-2; CDR3 protein: CASSLVQTNTGELFF
D gene: NA; V gene: TRBV7-2; J gene: TRBJ2-7; CDR3 protein: CASSLLSPGRLSYEQYF
D gene: NA; V gene: TRBV4-2; J gene: TRBJ2-2; CDR3 protein: CASSRTASNTGELFF
D gene: TRBD1; V gene: TRBV5-1; J gene: TRBJ1-6; CDR3 protein: CASSLTGQTTPNSPLHF
D gene: NA; V gene: TRBV20-1; J gene: TRBJ2-3; CDR3 protein: CSASSAGASTDTQYF
D gene: NA; V gene: TRBV7-8; J gene: TRBJ1-5; CDR3 protein: CASSLSVDQPQHF
D gene: NA; V gene: TRBV11-2; J gene: TRBJ2-1; CDR3 protein: CASREGAAQFF
D gene: NA; V gene: TRBV10-3; J gene: TRBJ1-1; CDR3 protein: CAISESIGGAGTEAFF
D gene: NA; V gene: TRBV7-9; J gene: TRBJ2-3; CDR3 protein: CASSLAGNVGTDTQYF
D gene: NA; V gene: TRBV3-1; J gene: TRBJ2-5; CDR3 protein: CASSQDFGPETQYF
D gene: TRBD1; V gene: TRBV2; J gene: TRBJ1-2; CDR3 protein: CASRPGTDYGYTF
D gene: TRBD1; V gene: TRBV5-6; J gene: TRBJ1-4; CDR3 protein: CASSPRDRFFATNEKLFF
D gene: TRBD1; V gene: TRBV28; J gene: TRBJ1-5; CDR3 protein: CGTGTAHGVWNQPQHF
D gene: NA; V gene: TRBV7-7; J gene: TRBJ2-2; CDR3 protein: CASSELAGELFF
D gene: NA; V gene: TRBV27; J gene: TRBJ2-5; CDR3 protein: CASSLGPRETQYF
D gene: TRBD1; V gene: TRBV11-2; J gene: TRBJ2-7; CDR3 protein: CASSPGTGGYEQYF
D gene: NA; V gene: TRBV6-1; J gene: TRBJ2-3; CDR3 protein: CASSEAGQLTDTQYF